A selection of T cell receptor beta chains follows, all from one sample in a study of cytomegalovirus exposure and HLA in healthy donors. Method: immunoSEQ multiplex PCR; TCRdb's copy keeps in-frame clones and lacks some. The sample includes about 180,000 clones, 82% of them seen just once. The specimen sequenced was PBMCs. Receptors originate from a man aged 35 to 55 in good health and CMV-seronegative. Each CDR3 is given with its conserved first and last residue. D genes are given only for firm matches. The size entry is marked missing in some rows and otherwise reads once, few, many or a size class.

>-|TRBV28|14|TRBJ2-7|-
CASTKGGGPPEQYF
TGTGCCAGCACCAAGGGGGGAGGGCCCCCCGAGCAGTACTTC
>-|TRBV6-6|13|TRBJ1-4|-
CASGTDGGEKLFF
TGTGCCAGCGGGACGGACGGGGGGGAAAAACTGTTTTTT
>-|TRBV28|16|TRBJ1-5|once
CASSLLPGRSNQPQHF
TGTGCCAGCAGTTTATTACCAGGGAGGAGCAATCAGCCCCAGCATTTT
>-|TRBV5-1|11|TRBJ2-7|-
CASSQSYEQYF
TGCGCCAGCAGCCAGTCCTACGAGCAGTACTTC
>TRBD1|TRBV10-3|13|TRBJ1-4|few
CASRGGSNEKLFF
TGTGCCTCTCGAGGGGGCTCTAATGAAAAACTGTTTTTT
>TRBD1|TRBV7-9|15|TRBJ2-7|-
CASSSGTEKSYEQYF
TGTGCCAGCAGCTCAGGGACAGAGAAGTCCTACGAGCAGTACTTC
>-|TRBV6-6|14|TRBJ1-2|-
CASKEPHKNYGYTF
TGTGCCAGCAAAGAACCCCACAAAAACTATGGCTACACCTTC
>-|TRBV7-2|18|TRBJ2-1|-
CASSWGLRGSGVYNEQFF
TGTGCCAGCAGCTGGGGCCTGAGGGGGAGCGGGGTCTACAATGAGCAGTTCTTC
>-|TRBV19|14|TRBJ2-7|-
CASSRGAGPYEQYF
TGTGCCAGTAGTCGGGGGGCAGGGCCCTACGAGCAGTACTTC
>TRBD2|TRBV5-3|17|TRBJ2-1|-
CATSGTSGASSYNEQFF
TGTGCCACGTCCGGGACTAGCGGGGCAAGCTCCTACAATGAGCAGTTCTTC
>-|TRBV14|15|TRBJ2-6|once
CASSQLAPGANVLTF
TGTGCCAGCAGCCAATTAGCCCCTGGGGCCAACGTCCTGACTTTC
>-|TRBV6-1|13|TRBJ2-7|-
CASSEGLTYEQYF
TGTGCCAGCAGTGAAGGGCTCACCTACGAGCAGTACTTC
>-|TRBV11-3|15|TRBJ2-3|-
CASSPSEVRADTQYF
TGTGCCAGCAGCCCCTCAGAGGTGAGGGCAGATACGCAGTATTTT
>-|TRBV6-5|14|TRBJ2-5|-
CAGSYWGSQETQYF
TGTGCCGGCAGTTACTGGGGCAGCCAAGAGACCCAGTACTTC
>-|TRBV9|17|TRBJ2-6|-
CASSVVPEGAGANVLAF
TGTGCCAGCAGCGTAGTACCGGAGGGGGCTGGGGCCAACGTCCTGGCTTTC
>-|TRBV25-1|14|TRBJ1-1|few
CASIQSGGYTEAFF
TGTGCCAGCATCCAGTCAGGAGGATACACTGAAGCTTTCTTT
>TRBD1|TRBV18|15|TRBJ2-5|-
CASSPIQGAAETQYF
TGTGCCAGCTCACCTATCCAGGGGGCGGCGGAGACCCAGTACTTC
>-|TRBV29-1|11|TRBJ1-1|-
CSGRGPEEAFF
TGCAGCGGGCGGGGCCCGGAGGAAGCTTTCTTT
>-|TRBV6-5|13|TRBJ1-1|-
CASSYSTVTEAFF
TGTGCCAGCAGTTACTCGACAGTGACTGAAGCTTTCTTT
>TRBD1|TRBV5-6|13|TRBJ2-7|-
CASSLDRGYEQYF
TGTGCCAGCAGCTTGGACAGGGGGTACGAGCAGTACTTC
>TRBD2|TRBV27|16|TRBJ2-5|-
CASSLGPGGGAVTQYF
TGTGCCAGCAGTTTAGGCCCCGGGGGGGGCGCGGTGACCCAGTACTTC
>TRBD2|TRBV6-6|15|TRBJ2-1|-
CASRRTSDSYNEQFF
TGTGCCAGCAGGCGGACTAGCGACTCCTACAATGAGCAGTTCTTC
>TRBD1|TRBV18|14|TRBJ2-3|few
CASSPGQGGDTQYF
TGTGCCAGCTCACCCGGACAGGGTGGAGATACGCAGTATTTT
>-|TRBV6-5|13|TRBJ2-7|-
CASSTGTFYEQYF
TGTGCCAGCAGTACCGGGACATTCTACGAGCAGTACTTC
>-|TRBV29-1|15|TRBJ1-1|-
CSALTRQFMNTEAFF
TGCAGCGCCCTGACACGACAGTTCATGAACACTGAAGCTTTCTTT
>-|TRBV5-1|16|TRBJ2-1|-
CASSFMARTGSNEQFF
TGCGCCAGCAGCTTTATGGCCAGGACGGGGAGCAATGAGCAGTTCTTC
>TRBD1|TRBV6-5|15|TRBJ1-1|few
CASSYSRDRGTEAFF
TGTGCCAGCAGTTACTCCAGGGACAGGGGTACTGAAGCTTTCTTT
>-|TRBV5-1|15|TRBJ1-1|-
CASSLEGGSTTEAFF
TGCGCCAGCAGCTTGGAGGGGGGGTCAACCACTGAAGCTTTCTTT
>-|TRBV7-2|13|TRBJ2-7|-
CASSFGLSYEQYF
TGTGCCAGCAGCTTTGGTCTATCCTACGAGCAGTACTTC
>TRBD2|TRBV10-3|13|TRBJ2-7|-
CASSGMISYEQYF
TGTGCCAGTAGCGGGATGATCTCCTACGAGCAGTACTTC
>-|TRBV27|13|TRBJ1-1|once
CASSPRLNTEAFF
TGTGCCAGCAGTCCCCGGTTGAACACTGAAGCTTTCTTT
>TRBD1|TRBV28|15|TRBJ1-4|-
CASSIQGTTNEKLFF
TGTGCCAGCAGTATACAGGGGACAACTAATGAAAAACTGTTTTTT
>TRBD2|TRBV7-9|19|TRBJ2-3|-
CAVPEVGLAGLQSTDTQYF
TGTGCCGTCCCCGAGGTTGGGCTAGCGGGACTCCAAAGCACAGATACGCAGTATTTT
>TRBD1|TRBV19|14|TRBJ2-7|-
CASTPRDRAREQYF
TGTGCCAGTACCCCCCGGGACAGGGCAAGGGAGCAGTACTTC
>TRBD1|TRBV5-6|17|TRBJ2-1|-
CASSLDFGQGSYNEQFF
TGTGCCAGCAGCTTGGATTTCGGACAGGGGAGTTACAATGAGCAGTTCTTC
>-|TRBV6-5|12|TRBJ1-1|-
CASSYGSTEAFF
TGTGCCAGCAGTTACGGGAGCACTGAAGCTTTCTTT
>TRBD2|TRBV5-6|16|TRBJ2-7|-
CASSLEASGRGNEQYF
TGTGCCAGCAGCTTGGAGGCTAGCGGGAGGGGAAACGAGCAGTACTTC
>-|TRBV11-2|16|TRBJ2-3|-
CASSLVAGYTTDTQYF
TGTGCCAGCAGCTTAGTCGCAGGCTATACCACAGATACGCAGTATTTT
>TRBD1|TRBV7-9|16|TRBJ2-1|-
CASSSGKTGFSNEQFF
TGTGCCAGCAGCTCCGGGAAGACAGGGTTTAGCAATGAGCAGTTCTTC
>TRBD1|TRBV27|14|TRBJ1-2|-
CASSFRDSNRGYTF
TGTGCCAGCAGTTTCCGGGACAGTAATCGTGGCTACACCTTC